This is a list of T cell receptor beta chains from one sample in a study of blood T cell repertoires in COVID-19. TCRdb keeps only in-frame clones here, not all; method: immunoSEQ multiplex PCR. The data show some 220,000 clones, roughly nine tenths seen once. Sequencing was performed on PBMCs or T cells enriched from blood (not recorded which). The source of these receptors is a woman aged 50 to 60 in a cohort exposed to, infected with or recovered from COVID-19 (not recorded which). The CDR3 runs from the conserved cysteine through the conserved F or W. The D gene is left open where the match is weak. Clone sizes are given selectively: once, few, many, or a class where the clone is expanded.

TRBD1,TRBJ2-1,-,TRBV7-9,TGTGCCAGCAGCTCGGGACAGGGGGGCCGATTTTACAATGAGCAGTTCTTC,CASSSGQGGRFYNEQFF
TRBD1,TRBJ1-5,-,TRBV2,TGTGCCAGCAGTGTCACGGGACAGGGGGCGAATGGCAATCAGCCCCAGCATTTT,CASSVTGQGANGNQPQHF
-,TRBJ1-2,once,TRBV25-1,TGTGCCAGCAGTGGGGGGCGAGGAAGAGGCTACACCTTC,CASSGGRGRGYTF
TRBD2,TRBJ2-5,-,TRBV19,TGTGCCAGTAGTTCCCATAGCGGGGAAGAGACCCAGTACTTC,CASSSHSGEETQYF
TRBD1,TRBJ1-3,-,TRBV5-6,TGTGCCAGCAGCTGGACAGGGAGCTCTGGAAACACCATATATTTT,CASSWTGSSGNTIYF
-,TRBJ1-5,-,TRBV7-2,TGTGCCAGCAGCTTTGGGGGCAGGGGCAATCAGCCCCAGCATTTT,CASSFGGRGNQPQHF
-,TRBJ1-2,-,TRBV7-9,TGTGCCAGCAGCACCTCCCGGGTCAACTATGGCTACACCTTC,CASSTSRVNYGYTF
-,TRBJ1-6,few,TRBV11-3,TGTGCCAGCAGCGTGACAAGTAATTCACCCCTCCACTTT,CASSVTSNSPLHF
TRBD1,TRBJ1-2,-,TRBV6-4,TGTGCCAAGGCCGGGACAGAATTTTATGGCTACACCTTC,CAKAGTEFYGYTF
-,TRBJ1-1,-,TRBV5-4,TGTGCCAGCAGCTTACCATTTCGGGGGAACACTGAAGCTTTCTTT,CASSLPFRGNTEAFF